The present TCR beta chain was sequenced within a study of tumor-infiltrating lymphocytes in primary liver carcinoma. General study points: Whereas tumor region pairs overlapped more, tumor-adjacent and tumor-blood pairs overlapped less.

Constant-region priming of approximately 500 ng total RNA yielded TCR beta cDNA. Libraries of TCR beta came from three nested multiplex PCR rounds with slightly modified ARM-PCR. TCRdb passed the multiplex PCR reads through MiXCR, listing each CDR3 protein once. The data hold approximately 100,000 distinct CDR3 sequences, with approximately 70% observed a single time. As concerns this clonotype: Its target is not known. A read error may account for a junction end that differs from germline.

Starting material for RNA and DNA co-extraction consisted of about 19-32 mg of unsorted bulk tissue. The clonotype originates from an older woman with primary liver carcinoma and hepatitis B virus infection. Source material: liver tumor tissue from sampling region 2. Documented subset: tumor region T2, inferior pole.

The CDR3 region is CASSLDGNSYNGQFF. The CDR3 DNA reads TGTGCCAGCAGCCTAGATGGTAACTCCTACAATGGGCAGTTCTTC. The V call is TRBV11-3, the J call TRBJ2-1; no clear D gene. Germline CDR1 is SGHNT and CDR2 is YENEEA. The CDR3 spans 15 residues. Full variable domain (outside the CDR3, taken from reference TRBV11-3 and TRBJ2-1): EAGVVQSPRYKIIEKKQPVAFWCNPISGHNTLYWYLQNLGQGPELLIRYENEEAVDDSQLPKDRFSAERLKGVDSTLKIQPAELGDSAVYLCASSLDGNSYNGQFFGPGTRLTVL.